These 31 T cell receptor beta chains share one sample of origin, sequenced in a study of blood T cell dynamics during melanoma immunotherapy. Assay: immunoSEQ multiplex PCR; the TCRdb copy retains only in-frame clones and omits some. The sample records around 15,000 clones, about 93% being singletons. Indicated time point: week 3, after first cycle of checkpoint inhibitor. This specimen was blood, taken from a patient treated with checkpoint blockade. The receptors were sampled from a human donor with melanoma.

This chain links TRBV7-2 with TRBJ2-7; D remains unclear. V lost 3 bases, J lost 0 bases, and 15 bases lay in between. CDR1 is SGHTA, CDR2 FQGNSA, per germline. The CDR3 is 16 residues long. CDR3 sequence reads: CASSFTAALSSYEQYF. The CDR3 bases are TGTGCCAGCAGCTTCACCGCGGCCTTGAGCTCCTACGAGCAGTACTTC.

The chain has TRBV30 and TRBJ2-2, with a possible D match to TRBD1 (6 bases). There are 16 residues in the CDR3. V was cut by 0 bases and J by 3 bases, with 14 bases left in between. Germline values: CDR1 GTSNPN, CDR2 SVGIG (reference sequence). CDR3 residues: CAWSVRGGGDTGELFF. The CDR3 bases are TGTGCCTGGAGTGTACGAGGGGGTGGCGACACCGGGGAGCTGTTTTTT.

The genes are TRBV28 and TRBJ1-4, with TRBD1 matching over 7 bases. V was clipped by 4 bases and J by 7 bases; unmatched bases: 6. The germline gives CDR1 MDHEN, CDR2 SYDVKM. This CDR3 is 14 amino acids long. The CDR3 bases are TGTGCCAGCAGTTCTGCAGACAGGGCTGAAAAACTGTTTTTT. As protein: CASSSADRAEKLFF.

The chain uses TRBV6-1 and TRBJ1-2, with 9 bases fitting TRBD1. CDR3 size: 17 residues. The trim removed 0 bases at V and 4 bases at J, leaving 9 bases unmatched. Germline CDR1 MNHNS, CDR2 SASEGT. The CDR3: CASSEALPGQGFYGYTF. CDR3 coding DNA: TGTGCCAGCAGTGAAGCGCTTCCGGGACAGGGATTCTATGGCTACACCTTC.

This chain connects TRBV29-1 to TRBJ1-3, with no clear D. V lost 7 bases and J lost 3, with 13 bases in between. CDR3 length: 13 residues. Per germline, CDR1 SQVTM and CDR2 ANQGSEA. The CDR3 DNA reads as TGCAGCGCCTTGGATCGGATTGGAAACACCATATATTTT. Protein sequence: CSALDRIGNTIYF.

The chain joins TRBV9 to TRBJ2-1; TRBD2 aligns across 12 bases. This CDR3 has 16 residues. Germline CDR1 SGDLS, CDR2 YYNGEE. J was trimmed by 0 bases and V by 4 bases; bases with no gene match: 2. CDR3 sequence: CASSRLAGDSYNEQFF. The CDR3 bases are TGTGCCAGCAGCCGACTAGCGGGGGACTCCTACAATGAGCAGTTCTTC.

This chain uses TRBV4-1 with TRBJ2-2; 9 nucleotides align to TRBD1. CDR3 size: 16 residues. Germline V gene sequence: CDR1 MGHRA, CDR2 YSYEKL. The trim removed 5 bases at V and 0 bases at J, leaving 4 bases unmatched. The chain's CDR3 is CASSFRTGANTGELFF. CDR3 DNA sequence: TGCGCCAGCAGCTTCCGGACAGGGGCGAACACCGGGGAGCTGTTTTTT.

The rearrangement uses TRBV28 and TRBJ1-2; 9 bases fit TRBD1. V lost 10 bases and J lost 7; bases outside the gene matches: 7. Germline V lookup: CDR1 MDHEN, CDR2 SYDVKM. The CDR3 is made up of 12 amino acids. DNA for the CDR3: TGTGCCACCAACACAGGGGGCCGTGGCTACACCTTC. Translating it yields CATNTGGRGYTF.

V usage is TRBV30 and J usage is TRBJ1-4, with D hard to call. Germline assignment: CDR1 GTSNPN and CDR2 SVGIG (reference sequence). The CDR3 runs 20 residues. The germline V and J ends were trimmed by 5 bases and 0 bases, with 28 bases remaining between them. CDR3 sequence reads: CAWGSGLYSPDPTTNEKLFF. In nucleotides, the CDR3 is TGTGCCTGGGGGTCGGGTCTGTACTCACCGGATCCGACAACTAATGAAAAACTGTTTTTT.

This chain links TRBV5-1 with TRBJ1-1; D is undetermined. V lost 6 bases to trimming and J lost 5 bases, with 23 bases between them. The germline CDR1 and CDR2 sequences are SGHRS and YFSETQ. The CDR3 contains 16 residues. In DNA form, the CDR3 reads TGCGCCAGCAAGGCCGGCGGGTCCACGAGGCTGACTGAAGCTTTCTTT. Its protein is CASKAGGSTRLTEAFF.

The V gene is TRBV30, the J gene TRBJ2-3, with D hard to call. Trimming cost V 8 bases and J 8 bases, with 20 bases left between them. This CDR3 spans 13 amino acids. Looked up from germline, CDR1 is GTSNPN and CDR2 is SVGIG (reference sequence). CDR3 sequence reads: CAASGLSSATQYF. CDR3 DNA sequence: TGTGCCGCCTCCGGGCTGAGTTCTGCTACGCAGTATTTT.

CDR3 amino acids: CASSLVGTVSYNEQFF. In DNA form, the CDR3 reads TGTGCCAGCAGCTTGGTCGGGACGGTCTCCTACAATGAGCAGTTCTTC. This chain joins TRBV5-4 and TRBJ2-1; D is tentatively TRBD1 or TRBD2 (5 bases each). The CDR3 is made up of 16 amino acids. The V gene lost 0 bases and the J gene lost 0 bases, with 10 bases spanning the gap. In germline, CDR1 is SGHNT, CDR2 YYREEE (reference sequence).

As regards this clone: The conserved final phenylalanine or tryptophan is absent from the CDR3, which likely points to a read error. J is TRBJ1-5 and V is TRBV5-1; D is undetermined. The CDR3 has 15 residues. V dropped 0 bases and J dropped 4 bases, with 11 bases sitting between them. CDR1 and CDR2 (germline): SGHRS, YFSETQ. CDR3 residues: CASSLDGTNNQPQHL. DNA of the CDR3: TGCGCCAGCAGCTTGGACGGCACCAATAATCAGCCCCAGCATCTT.

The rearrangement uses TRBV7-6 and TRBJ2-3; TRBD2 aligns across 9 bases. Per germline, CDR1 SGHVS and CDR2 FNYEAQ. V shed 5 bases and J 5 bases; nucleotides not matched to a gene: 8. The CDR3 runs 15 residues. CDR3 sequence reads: CASSPIAGDQDTQYF. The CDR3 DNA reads TGTGCCAGCAGCCCGATAGCGGGAGATCAAGATACGCAGTATTTT.

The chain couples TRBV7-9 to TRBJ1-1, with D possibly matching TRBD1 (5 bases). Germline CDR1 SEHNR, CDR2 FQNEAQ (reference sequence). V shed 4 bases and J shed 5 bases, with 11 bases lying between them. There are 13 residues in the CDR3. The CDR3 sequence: CASSSVWGTEAFF. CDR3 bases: TGTGCCAGCAGCTCTGTCTGGGGGACTGAAGCTTTCTTT.

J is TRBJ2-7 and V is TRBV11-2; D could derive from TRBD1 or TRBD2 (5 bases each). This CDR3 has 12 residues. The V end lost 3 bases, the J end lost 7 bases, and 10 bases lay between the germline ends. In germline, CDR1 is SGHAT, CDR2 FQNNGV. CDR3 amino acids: CASSLGVREQYF. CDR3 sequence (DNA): TGTGCCAGCAGCTTGGGGGTTAGGGAGCAGTACTTC.

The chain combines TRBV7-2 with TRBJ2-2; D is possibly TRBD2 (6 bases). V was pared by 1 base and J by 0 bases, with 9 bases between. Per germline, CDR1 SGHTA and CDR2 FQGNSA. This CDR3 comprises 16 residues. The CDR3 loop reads CASSLEIAANTGELFF. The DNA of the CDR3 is TGTGCCAGCAGCTTAGAGATAGCGGCGAACACCGGGGAGCTGTTTTTT.

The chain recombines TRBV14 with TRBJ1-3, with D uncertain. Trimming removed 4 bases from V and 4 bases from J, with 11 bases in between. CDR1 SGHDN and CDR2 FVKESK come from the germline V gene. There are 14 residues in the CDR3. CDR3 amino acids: CASSPTLLGNTIYF. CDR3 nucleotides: TGTGCCAGCAGCCCCACATTACTGGGAAACACCATATATTTT.

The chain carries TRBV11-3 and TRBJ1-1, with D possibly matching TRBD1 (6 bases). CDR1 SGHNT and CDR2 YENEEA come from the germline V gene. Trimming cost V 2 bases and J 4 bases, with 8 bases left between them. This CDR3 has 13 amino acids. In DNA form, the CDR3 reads TGTGCCAGCAGCTTAACACAGGGCACTGAAGCTTTCTTT. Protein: CASSLTQGTEAFF. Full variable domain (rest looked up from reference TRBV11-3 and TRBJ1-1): EAGVVQSPRYKIIEKKQPVAFWCNPISGHNTLYWYLQNLGQGPELLIRYENEEAVDDSQLPKDRFSAERLKGVDSTLKIQPAELGDSAVYLCASSLTQGTEAFFGQGTRLTVV.

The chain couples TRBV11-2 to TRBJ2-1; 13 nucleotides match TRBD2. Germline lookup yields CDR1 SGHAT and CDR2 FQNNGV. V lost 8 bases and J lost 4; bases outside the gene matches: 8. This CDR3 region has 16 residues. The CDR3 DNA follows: TGTGCCAGCGGTGGGACTAGCGGGACCCAATACAATGAGCAGTTCTTC. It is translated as CASGGTSGTQYNEQFF. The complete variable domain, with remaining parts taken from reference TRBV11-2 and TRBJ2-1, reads EAGVAQSPRYKIIEKRQSVAFWCNPISGHATLYWYQQILGQGPKLLIQFQNNGVVDDSQLPKDRFSAERLKGVDSTLKIQPAKLEDSAVYLCASGGTSGTQYNEQFFGPGTRLTVL.

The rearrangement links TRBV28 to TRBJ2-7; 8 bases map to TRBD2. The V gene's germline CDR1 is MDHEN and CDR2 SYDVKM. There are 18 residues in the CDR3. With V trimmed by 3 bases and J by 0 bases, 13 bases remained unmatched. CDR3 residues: CASSLLRLAGRSSYEQYF. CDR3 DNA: TGTGCCAGCAGTTTGTTGCGGCTAGCGGGCCGGAGCTCCTACGAGCAGTACTTC.

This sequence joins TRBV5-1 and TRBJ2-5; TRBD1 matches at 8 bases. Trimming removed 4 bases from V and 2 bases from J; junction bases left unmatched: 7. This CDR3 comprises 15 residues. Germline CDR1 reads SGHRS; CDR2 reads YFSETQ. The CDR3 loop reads CASSLDGQGQETQYF. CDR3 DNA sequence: TGCGCCAGCAGCCTGGATGGACAGGGTCAAGAGACCCAGTACTTC.

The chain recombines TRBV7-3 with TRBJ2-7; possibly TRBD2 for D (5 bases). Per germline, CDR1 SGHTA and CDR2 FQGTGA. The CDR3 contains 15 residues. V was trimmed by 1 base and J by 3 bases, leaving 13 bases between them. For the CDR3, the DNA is TGTGCCAGCAGCTTAAGTCCCCAGCGGAGCTACGAGCAGTACTTC. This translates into CASSLSPQRSYEQYF.

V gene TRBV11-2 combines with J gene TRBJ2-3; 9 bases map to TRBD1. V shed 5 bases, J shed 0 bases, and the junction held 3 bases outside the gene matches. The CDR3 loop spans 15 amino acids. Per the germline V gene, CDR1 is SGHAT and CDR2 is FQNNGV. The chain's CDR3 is CASSAQGASTDTQYF. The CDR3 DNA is TGTGCCAGCAGCGCACAGGGGGCTAGCACAGATACGCAGTATTTT.

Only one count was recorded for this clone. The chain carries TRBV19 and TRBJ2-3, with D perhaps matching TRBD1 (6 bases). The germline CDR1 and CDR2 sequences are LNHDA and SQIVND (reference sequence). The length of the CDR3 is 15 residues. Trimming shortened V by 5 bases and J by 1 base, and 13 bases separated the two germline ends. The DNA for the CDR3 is TGTGCCAGTAGTCTTGGACAGCAACGCACAGATACGCAGTATTTT. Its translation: CASSLGQQRTDTQYF.

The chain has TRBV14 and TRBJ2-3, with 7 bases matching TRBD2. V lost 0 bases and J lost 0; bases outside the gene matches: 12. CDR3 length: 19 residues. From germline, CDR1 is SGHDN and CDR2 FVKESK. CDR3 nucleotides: TGTGCCAGCAGCCAAGAGGGTGGTCTGGGGCGGGGGAGCACAGATACGCAGTATTTT. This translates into CASSQEGGLGRGSTDTQYF.

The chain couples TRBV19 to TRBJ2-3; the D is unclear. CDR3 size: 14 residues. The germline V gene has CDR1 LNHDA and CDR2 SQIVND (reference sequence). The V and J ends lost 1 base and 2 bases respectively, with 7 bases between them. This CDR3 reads CASSIGGHTDTQYF. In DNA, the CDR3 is TGTGCCAGTAGTATAGGAGGTCACACAGATACGCAGTATTTT.

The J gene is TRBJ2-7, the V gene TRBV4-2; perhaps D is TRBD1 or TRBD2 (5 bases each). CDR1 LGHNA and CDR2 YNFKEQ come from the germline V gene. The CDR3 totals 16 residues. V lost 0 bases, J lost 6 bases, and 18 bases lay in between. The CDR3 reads CASSQDPGGTYGEQYF. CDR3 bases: TGTGCCAGCAGCCAAGATCCTGGGGGTACATATGGCGAGCAGTACTTC.

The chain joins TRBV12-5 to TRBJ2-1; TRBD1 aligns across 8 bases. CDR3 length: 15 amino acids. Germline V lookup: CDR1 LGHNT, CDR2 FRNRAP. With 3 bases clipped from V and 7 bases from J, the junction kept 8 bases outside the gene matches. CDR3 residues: CASGFDRGLRNEQFF. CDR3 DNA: TGTGCTAGTGGTTTCGACAGGGGCCTCCGGAATGAGCAGTTCTTC.

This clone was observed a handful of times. CDR3 bases: TGTGCCAGCAGTTACGTCGGACAGGGCAACTATGGCTACACCTTC. Its translation: CASSYVGQGNYGYTF. The chain joins TRBV6-5 to TRBJ1-2; TRBD1 aligns across 8 bases. V lost 2 bases, J lost 2 bases, and 4 bases stayed unmatched. Looked up from germline, CDR1 is MNHEY and CDR2 is SVGAGI. This CDR3 contains 15 residues.

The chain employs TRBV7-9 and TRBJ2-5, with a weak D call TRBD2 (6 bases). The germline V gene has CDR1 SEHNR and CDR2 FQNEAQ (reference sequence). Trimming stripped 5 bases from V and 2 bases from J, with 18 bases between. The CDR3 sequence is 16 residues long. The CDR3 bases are TGTGCCAGCAGCCTCTATGGCGGGGCTTTACAAGAGACCCAGTACTTC. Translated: CASSLYGGALQETQYF. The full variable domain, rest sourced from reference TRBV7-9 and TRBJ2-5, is DTGVSQNPRHKITKRGQNVTFRCDPISEHNRLYWYRQTLGQGPEFLTYFQNEAQLEKSRLLSDRFSAERPKGSFSTLEIQRTEQGDSAMYLCASSLYGGALQETQYFGPGTRLLVL.